This record looks at one T cell receptor (beta chain) sequence and its context. TCRdb keeps only in-frame clones here, not all; method: immunoSEQ multiplex PCR. The table shows roughly 2,000,000 clones, with about 95% occurring only once. Naive-designated CD8 cells lacked CD45RO, were positively enriched for CCR7, and omitted terminally differentiated effector memory CD45RA+ cells. Those who donated were healthy HIV-negative adults, with no recent acute infections or vaccinations reported. The record originates from a study of shared clonotypes between healthy human individuals. For the study at large: Serving as donors were a couple of women and three men, whose ages spanned 18 to 49. Each donor's CD8 memory used one plate, CD8 naive two, each CD4 subset three.

The ends were cut back, 8 bases at V and 1 base at J, with 12 bases in the middle. Germline loops: CDR1 MNHNS, CDR2 SASEGT. This CDR3 is 14 amino acids long. This sequence joins TRBV6-1 and TRBJ1-3; weak D call: TRBD1 (5 bases). The sequencing input was naive CD8+ T cells sorted from blood. The TCR sequence derives from a man between 18 and 35 years old in good health. The CDR3 DNA reads TGTGCCAGCTTTCTTAGGGGATCTGGAAACACCATATATTTT. Translated, it gives CASFLRGSGNTIYF.